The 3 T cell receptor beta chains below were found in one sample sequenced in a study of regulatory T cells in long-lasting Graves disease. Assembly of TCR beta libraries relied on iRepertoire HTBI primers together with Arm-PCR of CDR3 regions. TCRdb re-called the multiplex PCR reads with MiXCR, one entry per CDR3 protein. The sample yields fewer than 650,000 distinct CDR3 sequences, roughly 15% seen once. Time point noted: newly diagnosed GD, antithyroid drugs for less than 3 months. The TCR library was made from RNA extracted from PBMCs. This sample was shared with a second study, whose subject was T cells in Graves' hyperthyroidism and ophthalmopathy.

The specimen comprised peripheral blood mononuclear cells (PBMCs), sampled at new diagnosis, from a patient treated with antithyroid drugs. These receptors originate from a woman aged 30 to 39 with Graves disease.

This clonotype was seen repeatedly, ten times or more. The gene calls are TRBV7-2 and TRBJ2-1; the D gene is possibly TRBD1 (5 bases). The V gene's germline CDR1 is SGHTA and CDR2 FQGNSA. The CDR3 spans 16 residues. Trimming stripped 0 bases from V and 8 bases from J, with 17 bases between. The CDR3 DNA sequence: TGTGCCAGCAGCTTAGCCCAGTTCAGGGTTGGGCATGAGCAGTTCTTC. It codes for CASSLAQFRVGHEQFF.

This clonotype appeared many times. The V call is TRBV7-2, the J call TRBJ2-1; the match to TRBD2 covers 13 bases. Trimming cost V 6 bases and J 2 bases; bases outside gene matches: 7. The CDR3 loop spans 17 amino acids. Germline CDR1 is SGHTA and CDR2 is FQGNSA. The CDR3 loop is CASSQGLAGEPYNEQFF. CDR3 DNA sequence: TGTGCCAGCAGTCAAGGACTAGCGGGAGAACCCTACAATGAGCAGTTCTTC.

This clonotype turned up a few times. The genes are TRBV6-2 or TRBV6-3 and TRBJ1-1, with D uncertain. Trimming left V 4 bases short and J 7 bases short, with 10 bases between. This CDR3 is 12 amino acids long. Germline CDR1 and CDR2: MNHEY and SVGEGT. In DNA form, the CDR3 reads TGTGCCAGCAGTTCCCCGACGGTTGAAGCTTTCTTT. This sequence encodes CASSSPTVEAFF.